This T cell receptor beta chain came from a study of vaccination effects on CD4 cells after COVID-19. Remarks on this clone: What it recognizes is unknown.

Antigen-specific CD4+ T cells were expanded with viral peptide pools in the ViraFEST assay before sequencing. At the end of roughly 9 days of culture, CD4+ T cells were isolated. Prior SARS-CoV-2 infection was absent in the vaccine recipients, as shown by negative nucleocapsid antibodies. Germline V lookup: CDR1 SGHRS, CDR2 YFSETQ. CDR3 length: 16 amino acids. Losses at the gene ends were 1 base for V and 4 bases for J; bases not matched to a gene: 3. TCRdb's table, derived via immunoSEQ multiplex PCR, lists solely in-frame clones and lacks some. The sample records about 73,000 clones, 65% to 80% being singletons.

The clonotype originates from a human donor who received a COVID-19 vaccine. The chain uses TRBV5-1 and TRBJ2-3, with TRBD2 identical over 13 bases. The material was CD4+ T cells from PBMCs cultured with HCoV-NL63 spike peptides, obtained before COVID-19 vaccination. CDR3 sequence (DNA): TGCGCCAGCAGCTTGAGACTAGCGGGGGGATCAGATACGCAGTATTTT. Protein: CASSLRLAGGSDTQYF.